This paragraph covers one T cell receptor beta chain sequence. Germline V gives CDR1 LNHNV, CDR2 YYDKDF (reference sequence). V gave up 5 bases and J gave up 6 bases, with 17 bases separating them. CDR3 length equals 15 residues. These data come from a study of cytotoxic CD8 clonotypes in ibrutinib-treated CLL. TCRdb's table, derived via immunoSEQ multiplex PCR, lists solely in-frame clones and lacks some. Of about 180,000 clones in the sample, roughly 80% were seen once. Sequenced material: PBMCs, taken after 24 months of ibrutinib treatment. The V gene is TRBV15, the J gene TRBJ2-1, with D perhaps TRBD1 (5 bases). The sequence was collected from a human donor with chronic lymphocytic leukemia. The CDR3 bases are TGTGCCACCAGCCCCCGGCAGGGTATTGTCAATGAGCAGTTCTTC. This gives the protein CATSPRQGIVNEQFF.